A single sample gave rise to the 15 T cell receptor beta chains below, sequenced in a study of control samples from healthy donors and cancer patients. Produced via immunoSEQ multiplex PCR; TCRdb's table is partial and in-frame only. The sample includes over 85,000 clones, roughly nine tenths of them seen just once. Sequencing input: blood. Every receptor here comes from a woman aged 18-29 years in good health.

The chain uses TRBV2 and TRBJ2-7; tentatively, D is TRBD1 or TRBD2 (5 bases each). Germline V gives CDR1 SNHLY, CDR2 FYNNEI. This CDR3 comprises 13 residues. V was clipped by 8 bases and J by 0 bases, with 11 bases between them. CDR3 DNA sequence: TGTGCCAGCCGGGACGGAAGCTCCTACGAGCAGTACTTC. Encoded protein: CASRDGSSYEQYF. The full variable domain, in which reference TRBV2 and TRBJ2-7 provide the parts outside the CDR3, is EPEVTQTPSHQVTQMGQEVILRCVPISNHLYFYWYRQILGQKVEFLVSFYNNEISEKSEIFDDQFSVERPDGSNFTLKIRSTKLEDSAMYFCASRDGSSYEQYFGPGTRLTVT.

The CDR3 loop is CAWSVDSYEQYF. The CDR3, as DNA: TGTGCCTGGAGTGTAGACAGCTACGAGCAGTACTTC. The chain uses TRBV30 and TRBJ2-7, with D tentatively TRBD1 (5 bases). The germline V gene encodes CDR1 GTSNPN and CDR2 SVGIG (reference sequence). The length of the CDR3 is 12 residues. The V end lost 0 bases, the J end lost 3 bases, and 6 bases lay between the germline ends. The variable domain in full, with the rest retrieved from reference TRBV30 and TRBJ2-7, is SQTIHQWPATLVQPVGSPLSLECTVEGTSNPNLYWYRQAAGRGLQLLFYSVGIGQISSEVPQNLSASRPQDRQFILSSKKLLLSDSGFYLCAWSVDSYEQYFGPGTRLTVT.

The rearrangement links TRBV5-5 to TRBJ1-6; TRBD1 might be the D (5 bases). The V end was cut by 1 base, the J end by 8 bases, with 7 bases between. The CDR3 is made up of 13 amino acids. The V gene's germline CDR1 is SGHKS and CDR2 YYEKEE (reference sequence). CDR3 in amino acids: CASSLIGDSPLHF. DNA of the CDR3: TGTGCCAGCAGCTTGATAGGGGATTCACCCCTCCACTTT.

The CDR3 protein is CASSLKGPQETQYF. In nucleotides, the CDR3 is TGTGCCAGCAGCTTAAAGGGACCTCAAGAGACCCAGTACTTC. The chain joins TRBV13 to TRBJ2-5; perhaps D is TRBD1 or TRBD2 (5 bases each). The CDR3 loop spans 14 amino acids. V gave up 2 bases and J gave up 2 bases, with 9 bases separating them. Germline loops: CDR1 PRHDT, CDR2 FYEKMQ (reference sequence).

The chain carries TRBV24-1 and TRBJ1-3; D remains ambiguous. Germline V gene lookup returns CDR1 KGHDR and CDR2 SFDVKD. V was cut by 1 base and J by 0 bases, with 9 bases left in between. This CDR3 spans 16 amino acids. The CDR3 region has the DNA TGTGCCACCAGTGATTTAGGCGGGAGCTCTGGAAACACCATATATTTT. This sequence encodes CATSDLGGSSGNTIYF.

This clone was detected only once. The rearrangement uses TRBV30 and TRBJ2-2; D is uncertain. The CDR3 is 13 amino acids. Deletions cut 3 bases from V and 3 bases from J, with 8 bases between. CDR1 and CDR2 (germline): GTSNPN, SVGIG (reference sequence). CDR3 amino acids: CAWRSTDTGELFF. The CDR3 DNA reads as TGTGCCTGGAGATCCACGGACACCGGGGAGCTGTTTTTT.

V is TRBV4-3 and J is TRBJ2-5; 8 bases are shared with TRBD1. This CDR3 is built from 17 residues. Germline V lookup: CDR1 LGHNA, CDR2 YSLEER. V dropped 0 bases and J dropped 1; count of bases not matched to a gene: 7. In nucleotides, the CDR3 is TGCGCCAGCAGCCAAGAAGGACAGGGTTTTGGCCAAGAGACCCAGTACTTC. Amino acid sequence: CASSQEGQGFGQETQYF.

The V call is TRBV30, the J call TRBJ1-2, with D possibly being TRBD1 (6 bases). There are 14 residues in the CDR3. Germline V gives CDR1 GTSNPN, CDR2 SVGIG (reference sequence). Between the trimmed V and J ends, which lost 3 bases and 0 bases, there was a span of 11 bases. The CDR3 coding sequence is TGTGCCTGGAGCGCGAGGACAGCTAACTATGGCTACACCTTC. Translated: CAWSARTANYGYTF.

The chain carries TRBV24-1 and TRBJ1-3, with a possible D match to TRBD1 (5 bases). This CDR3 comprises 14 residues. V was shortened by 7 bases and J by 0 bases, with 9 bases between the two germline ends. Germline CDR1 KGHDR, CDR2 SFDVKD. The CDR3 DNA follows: TGTGCCACCAGAGACAGTCGCTCTGGAAACACCATATATTTT. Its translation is CATRDSRSGNTIYF.

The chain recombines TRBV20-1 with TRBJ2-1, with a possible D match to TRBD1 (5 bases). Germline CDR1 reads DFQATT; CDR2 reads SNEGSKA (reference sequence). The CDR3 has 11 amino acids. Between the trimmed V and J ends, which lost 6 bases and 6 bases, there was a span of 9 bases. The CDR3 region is CSADKSNEQFF. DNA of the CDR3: TGCAGTGCGGACAAGAGCAATGAGCAGTTCTTC.

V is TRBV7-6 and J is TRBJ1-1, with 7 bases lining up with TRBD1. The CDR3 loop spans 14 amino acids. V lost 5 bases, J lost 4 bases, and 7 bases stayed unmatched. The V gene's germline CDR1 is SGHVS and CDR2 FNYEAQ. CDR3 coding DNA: TGTGCCAGCAGCCGGCCGGAGGGGGCCACTGAAGCTTTCTTT. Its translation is CASSRPEGATEAFF.

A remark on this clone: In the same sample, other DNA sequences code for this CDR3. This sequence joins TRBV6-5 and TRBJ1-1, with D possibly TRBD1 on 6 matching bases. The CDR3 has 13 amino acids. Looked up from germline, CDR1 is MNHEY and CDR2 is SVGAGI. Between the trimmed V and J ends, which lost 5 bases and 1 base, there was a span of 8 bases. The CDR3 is CASSPQGNTEAFF. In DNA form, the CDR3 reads TGTGCCAGCAGTCCACAGGGGAACACTGAAGCTTTCTTT.

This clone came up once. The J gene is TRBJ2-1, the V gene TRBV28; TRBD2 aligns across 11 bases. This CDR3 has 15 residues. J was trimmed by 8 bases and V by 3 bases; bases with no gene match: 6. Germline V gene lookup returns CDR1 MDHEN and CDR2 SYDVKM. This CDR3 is CASSFASGRSHEQFF. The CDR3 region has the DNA TGTGCCAGCAGTTTTGCTAGCGGGAGGTCACATGAGCAGTTCTTC.

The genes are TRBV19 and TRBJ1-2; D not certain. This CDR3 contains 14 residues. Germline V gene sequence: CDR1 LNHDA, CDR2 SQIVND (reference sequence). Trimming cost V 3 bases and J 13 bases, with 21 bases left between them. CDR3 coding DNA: TGTGCCAGTAGTATGAGGTTGGGTCGCCGGACGCGCACCTTC. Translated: CASSMRLGRRTRTF.

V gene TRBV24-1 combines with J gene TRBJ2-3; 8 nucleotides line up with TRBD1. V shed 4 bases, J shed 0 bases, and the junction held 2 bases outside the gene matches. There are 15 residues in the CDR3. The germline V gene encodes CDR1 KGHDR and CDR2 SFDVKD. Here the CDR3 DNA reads TGTGCCACCAGTGAACGGACAGGGAGCACAGATACGCAGTATTTT. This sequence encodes CATSERTGSTDTQYF.